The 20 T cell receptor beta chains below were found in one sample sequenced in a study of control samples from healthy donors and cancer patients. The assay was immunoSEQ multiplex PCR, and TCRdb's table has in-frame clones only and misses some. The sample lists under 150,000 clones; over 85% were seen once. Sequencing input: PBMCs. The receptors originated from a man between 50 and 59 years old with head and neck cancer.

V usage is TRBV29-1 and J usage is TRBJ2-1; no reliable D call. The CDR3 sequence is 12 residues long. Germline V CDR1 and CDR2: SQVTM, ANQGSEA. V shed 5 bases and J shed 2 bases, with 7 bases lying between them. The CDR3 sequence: CSVPVTYNEQFF. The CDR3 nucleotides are TGCAGCGTTCCGGTGACCTACAATGAGCAGTTCTTC.

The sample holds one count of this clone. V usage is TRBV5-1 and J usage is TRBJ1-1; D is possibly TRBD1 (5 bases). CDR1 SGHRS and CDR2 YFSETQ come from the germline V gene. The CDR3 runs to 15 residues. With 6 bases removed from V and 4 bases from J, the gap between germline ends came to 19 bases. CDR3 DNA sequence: TGCGCCAGCACCGCCTATCAGGGTACGGGCACTGAAGCTTTCTTT. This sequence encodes CASTAYQGTGTEAFF.

CDR3 coding DNA: TGTGCCATCAGGATGCGGGATGAGCAGTTCTTC. As protein: CAIRMRDEQFF. The genes are TRBV10-3 and TRBJ2-1; D may be TRBD2 (5 bases). V lost 6 bases and J 8 bases, leaving 8 bases between the germline ends. The germline CDR1 and CDR2 sequences are ENHRY and SYGVKD. There are 11 residues in the CDR3.

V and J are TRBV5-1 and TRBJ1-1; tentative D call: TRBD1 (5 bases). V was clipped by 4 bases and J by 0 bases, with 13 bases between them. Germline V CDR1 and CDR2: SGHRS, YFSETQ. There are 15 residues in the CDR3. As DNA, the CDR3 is TGCGCCAGCAGCCCAACCAGGGCTTTGAACACTGAAGCTTTCTTT. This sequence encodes CASSPTRALNTEAFF.

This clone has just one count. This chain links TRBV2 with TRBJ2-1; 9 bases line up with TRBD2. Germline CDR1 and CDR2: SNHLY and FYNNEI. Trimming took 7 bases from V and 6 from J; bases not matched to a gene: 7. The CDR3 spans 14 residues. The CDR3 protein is CASIKASGVNEQFF. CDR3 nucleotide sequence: TGTGCCAGCATAAAAGCTAGCGGGGTCAATGAGCAGTTCTTC.

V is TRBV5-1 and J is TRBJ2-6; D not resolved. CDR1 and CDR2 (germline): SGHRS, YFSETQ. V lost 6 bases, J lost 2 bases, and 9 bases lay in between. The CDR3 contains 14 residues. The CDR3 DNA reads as TGCGCCAGCACCTCGCAAACTGGGGCCAACGTCCTGACTTTC. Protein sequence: CASTSQTGANVLTF.

The CDR3 DNA follows: TGCGCCAGCAGCTTGGGAGTAAATCAGCCCCAGCATTTT. This encodes CASSLGVNQPQHF. The V call is TRBV5-1, the J call TRBJ1-5; D is uncertain. V was trimmed by 0 bases and J by 4 bases, leaving 5 bases between them. The CDR3 sequence is 13 residues long. Germline assignment: CDR1 SGHRS and CDR2 YFSETQ. The full variable domain, completed using reference TRBV5-1 and TRBJ1-5, is KAGVTQTPRYLIKTRGQQVTLSCSPISGHRSVSWYQQTPGQGLQFLFEYFSETQRNKGNFPGRFSGRQFSNSRSEMNVSTLELGDSALYLCASSLGVNQPQHFGDGTRLSIL.

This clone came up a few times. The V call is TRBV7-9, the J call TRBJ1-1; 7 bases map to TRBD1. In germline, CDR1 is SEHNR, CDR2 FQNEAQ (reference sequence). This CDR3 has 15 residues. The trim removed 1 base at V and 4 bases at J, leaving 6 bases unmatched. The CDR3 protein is CASSLVEGAGTEAFF. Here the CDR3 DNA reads TGTGCCAGCAGCTTAGTCGAGGGGGCCGGCACTGAAGCTTTCTTT.

CDR3 DNA sequence: TGTGCCAGCAGTTATAGATTGGGGAGCGGCCAGCCCCAGCATTTT. Its protein is CASSYRLGSGQPQHF. This rearrangement joins TRBV6-5 to TRBJ1-5; no reliable D call. CDR3 length: 15 amino acids. V shed 3 bases and J shed 7 bases, with 16 bases lying between them. The germline gives CDR1 MNHEY, CDR2 SVGAGI.

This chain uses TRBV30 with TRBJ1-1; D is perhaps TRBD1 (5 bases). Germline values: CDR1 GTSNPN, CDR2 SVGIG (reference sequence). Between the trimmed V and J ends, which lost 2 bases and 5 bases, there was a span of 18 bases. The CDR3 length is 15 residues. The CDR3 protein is CAWSPKGREGTEAFF. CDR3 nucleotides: TGTGCCTGGAGTCCTAAGGGCCGGGAGGGGACTGAAGCTTTCTTT. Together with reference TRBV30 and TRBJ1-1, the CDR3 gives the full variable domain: SQTIHQWPATLVQPVGSPLSLECTVEGTSNPNLYWYRQAAGRGLQLLFYSVGIGQISSEVPQNLSASRPQDRQFILSSKKLLLSDSGFYLCAWSPKGREGTEAFFGQGTRLTVV.

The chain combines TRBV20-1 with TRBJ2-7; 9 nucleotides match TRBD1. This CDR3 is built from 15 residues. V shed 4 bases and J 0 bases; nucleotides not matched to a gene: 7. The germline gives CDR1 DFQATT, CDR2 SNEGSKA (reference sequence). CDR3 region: CSANDRTGDSYEQYF. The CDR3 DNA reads TGCAGTGCTAATGATAGGACAGGGGACTCCTACGAGCAGTACTTC.

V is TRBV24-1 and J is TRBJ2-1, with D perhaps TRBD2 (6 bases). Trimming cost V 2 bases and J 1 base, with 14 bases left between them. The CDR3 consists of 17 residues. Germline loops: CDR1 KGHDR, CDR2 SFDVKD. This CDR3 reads CATSDSPRAGSYNEQFF. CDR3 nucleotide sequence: TGTGCCACCAGTGATTCTCCCCGGGCGGGGTCCTACAATGAGCAGTTCTTC.

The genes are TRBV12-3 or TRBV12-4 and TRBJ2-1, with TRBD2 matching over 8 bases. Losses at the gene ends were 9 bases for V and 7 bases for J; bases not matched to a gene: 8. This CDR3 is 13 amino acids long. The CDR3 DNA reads TGTGCCAGTGCTGAGCGGGGGCTGAATGAGCAGTTCTTC. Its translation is CASAERGLNEQFF.

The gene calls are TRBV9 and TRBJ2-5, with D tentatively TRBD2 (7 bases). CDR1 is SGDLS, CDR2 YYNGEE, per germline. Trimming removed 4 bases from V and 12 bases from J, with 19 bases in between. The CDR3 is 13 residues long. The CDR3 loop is CASSSRPGGEEYF. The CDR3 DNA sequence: TGTGCCAGCAGCTCAAGACCGGGGGGCGAGGAGTACTTC.

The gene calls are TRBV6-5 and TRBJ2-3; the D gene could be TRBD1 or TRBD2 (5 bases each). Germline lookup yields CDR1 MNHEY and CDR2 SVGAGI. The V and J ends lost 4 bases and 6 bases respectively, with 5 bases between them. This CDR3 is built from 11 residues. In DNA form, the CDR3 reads TGTGCCAGCAGTTGGGGGGATACGCAGTATTTT. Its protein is CASSWGDTQYF.

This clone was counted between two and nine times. The CDR3: CASRSRQGPYTQYF. As DNA, the CDR3 is TGTGCCAGCAGATCCAGACAGGGGCCATATACGCAGTATTTT. This chain uses TRBV5-4 with TRBJ2-3, with 8 bases aligning to TRBD1. Germline CDR1 and CDR2: SGHNT and YYREEE (reference sequence). The ends lost 5 bases at V and 7 bases at J; junction bases unmatched: 9. The CDR3 sequence is 14 residues long.

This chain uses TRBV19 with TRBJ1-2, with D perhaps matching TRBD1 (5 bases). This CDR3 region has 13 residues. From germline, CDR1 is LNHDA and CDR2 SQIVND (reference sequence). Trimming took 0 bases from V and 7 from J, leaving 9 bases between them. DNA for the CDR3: TGTGCCAGTAGTATAGAGCAGGGTGGTGGCTACACCTTC. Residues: CASSIEQGGGYTF.

CDR3 residues: CSVHQYRMNTEAFF. The CDR3 coding sequence is TGCAGCGTTCACCAGTACAGAATGAACACTGAAGCTTTCTTT. This chain connects TRBV29-1 to TRBJ1-1; no definite D call. Germline loops: CDR1 SQVTM, CDR2 ANQGSEA. This CDR3 is built from 14 residues. V lost 5 bases and J 0 bases, leaving 13 bases between the germline ends.

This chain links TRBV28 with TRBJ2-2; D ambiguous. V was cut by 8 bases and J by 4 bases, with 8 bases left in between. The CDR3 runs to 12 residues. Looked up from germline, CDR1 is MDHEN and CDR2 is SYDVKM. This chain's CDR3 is CASLRRTGELFF. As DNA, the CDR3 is TGTGCCAGCCTTAGGCGCACCGGGGAGCTGTTTTTT.

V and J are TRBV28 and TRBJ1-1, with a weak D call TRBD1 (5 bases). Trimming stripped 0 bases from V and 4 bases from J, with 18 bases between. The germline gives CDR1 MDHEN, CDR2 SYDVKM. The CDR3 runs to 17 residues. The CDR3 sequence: CASSLWGGGIGATEAFF. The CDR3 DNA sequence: TGTGCCAGCAGTTTATGGGGCGGGGGGATAGGGGCCACTGAAGCTTTCTTT.